A selection of T cell receptor beta chains follows, all from one sample in a study of T-cell memory formation after mild COVID-19. TCRdb re-derived calls from the 5' RACE reads in MiXCR, one entry per CDR3 protein. The sample has around 250,000 distinct CDR3 sequences, approximately 9% seen once; the top ten hold under 25%. The specimen sequenced was PBMCs or a T cell subset sorted from them (not recorded which). The receptors were sampled from a man aged 18 to 29 who had mild COVID-19 (a few samples of this study predate the infection). Cell type and time point are not known. The CDR3 runs from the conserved cysteine through the conserved F or W. The order of the fields is CDR3 protein, CDR3 DNA, J gene, clone size, V gene, D gene. D genes are given only for firm matches. Some rows mark clone size as missing; the rest say once, few, many or name a class of expanded clone.

CASSLERGGRNEQFF TGCGCCAGCAGCTTGGAGCGGGGGGGCCGAAATGAGCAGTTCTTC TRBJ2-1 few TRBV5-1 TRBD2
CASSQMLDTDTQYF TGTGCCAGCAGCCAAATGCTTGACACAGATACGCAGTATTTT TRBJ2-3 NA TRBV3-1 NA
CASSSRGEGPRSYEQYF TGTGCCAGCAGTTCCCGGGGCGAGGGACCCCGCTCCTACGAGCAGTACTTC TRBJ2-7 few TRBV12-3/TRBV12-4 NA
CAISESTDGGYEQYF TGTGCCATCAGTGAGTCGACGGACGGGGGCTACGAGCAGTACTTC TRBJ2-7 few TRBV10-3 NA
CASSLFGGSYEQYF TGTGCCAGCAGCTTATTTGGCGGGTCCTACGAGCAGTACTTC TRBJ2-7 NA TRBV7-2 NA
CATSRVGKYQETQYF TGTGCCACCAGCAGAGTAGGGAAGTACCAAGAGACCCAGTACTTC TRBJ2-5 NA TRBV15 NA
CASTPGDLTPELFF TGTGCCAGTACTCCGGGAGACCTAACCCCTGAGCTGTTTTTT TRBJ2-2 NA TRBV19 NA
CASSLPGQGRNEQFF TGTGCCAGCAGCTTACCGGGACAGGGGAGGAATGAGCAGTTCTTC TRBJ2-1 NA TRBV7-2 TRBD1
CASSQSETGSSYNEQFF TGCGCCAGCAGCCAATCTGAAACCGGTAGCTCCTACAATGAGCAGTTCTTC TRBJ2-1 many TRBV4-3 NA
CASSLSAAVGWETQYF TGTGCCAGCAGCCTTAGTGCAGCGGTTGGTTGGGAGACCCAGTACTTC TRBJ2-5 NA TRBV9 NA
CASSQTGRGGLETQYF TGTGCCAGCAGCCAAACCGGGCGGGGGGGTTTGGAGACCCAGTACTTC TRBJ2-5 NA TRBV3-1 TRBD2
CASRPTPPGGNYGYTF TGTGCCAGCAGGCCCACCCCCCCAGGCGGTAACTATGGCTACACCTTC TRBJ1-2 few TRBV7-9 NA
CASSYSKRDTGELFF TGTGCCAGCAGTTACTCGAAAAGGGACACCGGGGAGCTGTTTTTT TRBJ2-2 many TRBV6-2/TRBV6-3 NA
CASSAQGSYGYTF TGTGCCAGTAGTGCCCAGGGGAGCTATGGCTACACCTTC TRBJ1-2 few TRBV19 NA
CASSHDFLGTASAGANVLTF TGTGCCAGCAGTCATGATTTTTTAGGGACGGCCTCAGCTGGGGCCAACGTCCTGACTTTC TRBJ2-6 few TRBV28 NA
CSARDPPDTEAFF TGCAGTGCTAGAGATCCCCCGGACACTGAAGCTTTCTTT TRBJ1-1 few TRBV20-1 NA